Sequencing of this TCR beta chain was carried out in a study of radiation and T cells in renal cell carcinoma (dated by TCRdb to 2018 to 2020). In the study overall: The samples were drawn from a clinical trial, where primary renal cell carcinomas were treated with 15 Gy of stereotactic body radiation therapy and then removed by nephrectomy 4 weeks afterward. A total of roughly 4 million unique CDR3 nucleotide sequences, encoding 2.7 million or so unique CDR3 amino acid sequences, were found across all 53 samples. In total, 50 to 55 samples underwent TCR beta sequencing: around 26 tumors plus 27 peripheral blood samples.

The sample holds a few counts of this clone. What antigen it recognizes has not been identified. No much larger clonotype is one base removed from it; base qualities were not supplied. Read against the paper, the sample's time point label means: blood 2 weeks post-SBRT. This sample's treatment or condition label indicates: 15 Gy SBRT to primary tumor, nephrectomy 4 weeks later. To follow tumor-enriched clonotypes, serial peripheral blood was collected from radiation-treated patients at baseline and at 2 weeks and 4 weeks after SBRT. All patients had renal cell carcinoma with clear cell pathology. Genomic DNA for TCR sequencing was prepared using the QIAamp DNA Blood Mini Kit (Qiagen). The analyses included only samples that passed all quality control checks. On the study overall, not on this receptor specifically: With a single-armed trial design, the study had no way to address how radiation dose or scheduling affects the TCR repertoire. An increase in top tumor clonotypes in blood was observed from baseline to 2 weeks post-radiation, followed by contraction by 4 weeks, which was taken to suggest transient expansion of tumor-resident clones. Tracking of blood repertoire dynamics stopped at less than five weeks after treatment, with no follow-up past that point. Because pretreatment tumor biopsies were not available, the baseline intratumoral presence of clonotypes could not be determined.

V lost 2 bases and J lost 5 bases; the stretch between them is 4 bases long. For CDR1 and CDR2, the germline V gene lists KGHSH and LQKENI. The CDR3 numbers 12 residues from cysteine through phenylalanine. The entry retains the CDR3 DNA only, 36 bases that are in frame from base 1. TCR beta libraries were generated from genomic DNA with the immunoSEQ kit, following the manufacturer's recommendations. To prepare libraries, a first multiplex PCR with proprietary primers was run, followed by a second PCR that added unique barcodes, and a bead cleanup was done after each round. Each sample batch included a kit-provided positive control reaction and a negative control reaction. The final libraries underwent checking on an Agilent 4200 TapeStation D1000 ScreenTape, volumetric pooling, and quantification by qPCR. Sequencing was performed on an Illumina NextSeq500 using a MidOutput 150-cycle cartridge, with 156 Read1 cycles, 15 Index1 cycles, and the kit custom primers. The pooled library was loaded at approximately 1 pM, with a roughly 18% PhiX control spiked in. On the study's bioinformatics: Vendor-processed data were analyzed in R, with a clonotype defined as all T cells sharing the same CDR3 nucleotide sequence. For clone abundance analyses, frequencies were normalized to the 10,000 most abundant clones per sample. Public T cell clones, which averaged fewer than five per sample, were excluded before analysis. An abundance difference of at least 32-fold between compartments was the criterion for calling clonotypes tumor-enriched or baseline blood-enriched. Clonotypes expanded or contracted between blood time points were identified with a beta-binomial differential abundance model. Tumor-blood repertoire similarity was measured with the Baroni-Urbani and Buser coefficient, and group comparisons used two-tailed Wilcoxon tests in R. Entries here come from immuneACCESS through TCRdb and include only in-frame sequences with V and J called. Some clones fail to appear in such tables; in the studies checked, an unresolved V gene covers under half of the shortfall, and the cause of the remainder is unknown. D and trimming were read from the DNA, whereas the V and J calls and clone size are those reported in that table. This sample lists 70,000 to 100,000 clones; 80% to 90% were detected once. The ten biggest clones cover approximately 22% of the sample.

This chain is built from TRBV18 and TRBJ2-1; no D gene is confidently identified. The clonotype comes from a woman aged 50 to 60 with renal cell carcinoma. The input for sequencing was blood, taken from a patient whose treatment included radiotherapy and nephrectomy. In nucleotides, the sequence is TGTGCCAGCTCACCAGTGGACAATGAGCAGTTCTTC. It encodes CASSPVDNEQFF.